Listed below are T cell receptor beta chains from one sample, sequenced in a study of blood T cell repertoires in COVID-19. Using immunoSEQ multiplex PCR, the repertoire was profiled, and TCRdb retains in-frame clones only, with some absent. Counted here are under 50,000 clones, around 80% occurring once; the ten biggest clones make up about three fifths. The material sequenced was peripheral blood. The receptor set was obtained from a man between 70 and 80 years old with acute or convalescent COVID-19. The CDR3 runs from the conserved cysteine through the conserved F or W. Each record gives: V gene, D gene, clone size, J gene, CDR3 protein, CDR3 DNA. The D gene is left open where the match is weak. Expanded clones are given a class, and other clones once, few, many or no size at all.

TRBV18	.	.	TRBJ2-5	CASSPRAETQYF	TGTGCCAGCTCTCCGCGGGCAGAGACCCAGTACTTC
TRBV4-2	TRBD1	.	TRBJ2-5	CASSARQGNFVGETQYF	TGTGCCAGCAGCGCACGACAGGGTAACTTTGTAGGAGAGACCCAGTACTTC
TRBV6-5	TRBD1	.	TRBJ1-4	CASRARDRAGKLFF	TGTGCCAGCAGAGCCCGGGACAGGGCCGGGAAACTGTTTTTT
TRBV5-6	.	few	TRBJ2-5	CASRPLTDNQETQYF	TGTGCCAGCAGACCTCTCACGGACAACCAAGAGACCCAGTACTTC
TRBV6-1	.	.	TRBJ1-4	CASSADSRVRLNEKLFF	TGTGCCAGCAGTGCTGACAGCCGAGTTAGACTTAATGAAAAACTGTTTTTT
TRBV5-6	TRBD1	.	TRBJ1-5	CASSFGTGGNQPQHF	TGTGCCAGCTCGTTCGGGACAGGCGGCAATCAGCCCCAGCATTTT
TRBV25-1	TRBD2	.	TRBJ2-7	CASSSSGRGYEQYF	TGTGCCAGCAGTTCTAGCGGGAGGGGCTACGAGCAGTACTTC
TRBV18	.	.	TRBJ2-2	CASSPSRANTGELFF	TGTGCCAGCTCACCGAGCAGGGCGAACACCGGGGAGCTGTTTTTT
TRBV7-2	.	.	TRBJ1-5	CASSLSRNQPQHF	TGTGCCAGCAGCTTATCGAGGAATCAGCCCCAGCATTTT
TRBV7-8	.	few	TRBJ1-4	CASSEQIEKLFF	TGTGCCAGCAGCGAACAAATTGAAAAACTGTTTTTT
TRBV5-1	TRBD1	.	TRBJ1-1	CASRFGQGVTEAFF	TGCGCCAGCAGGTTCGGACAGGGAGTCACTGAAGCTTTCTTT
TRBV3-1/TRBV3-2	.	.	TRBJ1-3	CASSQMLSGNTIYF	TGTGCCAGCAGCCAAATGCTATCGGGAAACACCATATATTTT
TRBV6-4	.	.	TRBJ1-1	CASSDSGAPDTEAFF	TGTGCCAGCAGTGACTCTGGGGCGCCGGACACTGAAGCTTTCTTT
TRBV7-3	.	.	TRBJ1-1	CASSLTQGTEAFF	TGTGCCAGCAGCTTAACACAGGGCACTGAAGCTTTCTTT
TRBV7-9	.	.	TRBJ2-7	CASSLALGRTGSYEQYF	TGTGCCAGCAGCTTAGCGCTCGGCAGGACTGGGAGCTACGAGCAGTACTTC
TRBV23-1	TRBD1	.	TRBJ1-1	CASSQSGTGTKVNTEAFF	TGCGCCAGCAGTCAATCAGGGACAGGGACAAAGGTAAACACTGAAGCTTTCTTT
TRBV28	.	.	TRBJ1-3	CASSLDTGNTIYF	TGTGCCAGCAGTTTGGACACTGGAAACACCATATATTTT
TRBV25-1	.	.	TRBJ2-3	CASSDHPAGSDTQYF	TGTGCCAGCAGTGATCACCCCGCGGGCTCAGATACGCAGTATTTT
TRBV6-5	TRBD1	.	TRBJ2-1	CASSSLGQGLEQFF	TGTGCCAGCAGTTCCCTTGGACAGGGGCTTGAGCAGTTCTTC
TRBV19	.	once	TRBJ1-4	CASSGPGISNEKLFF	TGTGCCAGTAGTGGTCCAGGCATCTCAAATGAAAAACTGTTTTTT
TRBV6-6	TRBD1	.	TRBJ1-1	CASTSGTGGEGEAFF	TGTGCCAGCACTTCCGGGACAGGGGGCGAAGGTGAAGCTTTCTTT
TRBV7-9	.	many	TRBJ1-5	CASSLYRGDSNQPQHF	TGTGCCAGCAGCTTATATCGAGGAGATTCCAATCAGCCCCAGCATTTT
TRBV21-1	.	few	TRBJ2-6	CASSKGDREDVLTF	TGTGCCAGCAGCAAGGGGGACAGGGAGGACGTCCTGACTTTC